This T cell receptor beta chain was identified in a study of OX40 agonist ivuxolimab in advanced cancers. Study as a whole: Across the patients, intravenous ivuxolimab was delivered every 2 weeks at 0.01 to 10 mg/kg. Study-level results: Expanded clones belonging to CD8+ T cells outnumbered, on average, those of CD4+.

Sequencing used immunoSEQ multiplex PCR; TCRdb keeps in-frame clones, though not all of them. Here the sample spans around 69,000 clones, 80% to 90% being singletons. Notes on this clone: Its target is not known.

Germline V gene data show CDR1 as WNHNN and CDR2 as SYGVQD (reference sequence). The CDR3 totals 14 residues. Trimming took 0 bases from V and 7 from J, leaving 10 bases between them. J is TRBJ2-1 and V is TRBV10-1; D uncertain. The sequences come from CD4+ or CD8+ T cells sorted from blood, collected in a trial of the OX40 agonist ivuxolimab. The sequence came from an adult with an advanced solid tumor such as melanoma, head and neck, liver or kidney cancer. CDR3 residues: CASSESSGWNEQFF. The DNA for the CDR3 is TGCGCCAGCAGTGAGTCGAGTGGGTGGAATGAGCAGTTCTTC.